This T cell receptor beta chain was sequenced in a study of blood T cells in healthy people across ages. Study conclusions and caveats: Relative to aged donors, long-lived donors carried more naive CD4+ cells and displayed higher diversity.

Comments on this clonotype: The target antigen is unknown.

Trimming took 5 bases from V and 3 from J, leaving 11 bases between them. Germline CDR1 is SGHRS and CDR2 is YFSETQ. The CDR3 runs 13 residues. Using a J-beta primer mix together with a sample-barcoded 5' primer, a second PCR was run for roughly 6 to 12 cycles. Each cDNA molecule carried a tag from a template-switch adaptor that contained 12 random nucleotides. The yield of each sample was at least 2.5 million CDR3-containing paired-end reads. TCRdb itself ran the 5' RACE reads through MiXCR, one entry per CDR3 protein. The repertoire holds about 1.1 million distinct CDR3 sequences, with approximately 38% as singletons.

This clonotype was obtained from a man aged 18 to 30 in good health. The chain carries TRBV5-1 and TRBJ1-2, with D tentatively TRBD1 (5 bases). Sequencing input: blood. The CDR3 loop reads CASSTGVDYGYTF. The CDR3 DNA reads TGCGCCAGCAGTACGGGGGTAGACTATGGCTACACCTTC.